These 3 T cell receptor beta chains were all obtained from the same sample, sequenced in a study of metastatic and nonmetastatic thyroid tumors. TCRdb re-analyzed the PCR reads through MiXCR. The top ten hold 15% to 20% of the sample, which has tens of thousands of clones, around 26% seen once. Every patient underwent thyroid surgery untreated. The sample taken for sequencing was blood. These receptors came from a male donor with papillary thyroid cancer or a benign thyroid nodule (not recorded which). Some clones in this sample may be carry-over from other donors' samples.

This clone was observed a handful of times. This rearrangement joins TRBV5-1 to TRBJ2-7, with no clear D. CDR3 size: 14 residues. V was trimmed by 0 bases and J by 5 bases, leaving 12 bases between them. Germline-derived CDR1 and CDR2 are SGHRS and YFSETQ. The CDR3 nucleotides are TGCGCCAGCAGCTTGGCCGGCAGGCCCCACGAGCAGTACTTC. It codes for CASSLAGRPHEQYF.

This clone was seen repeatedly, ten times or more. The V gene is TRBV20-1, the J gene TRBJ1-3; TRBD1 might be the D (5 bases). The CDR3 is 14 residues long. CDR1 and CDR2 (germline): DFQATT, SNEGSKA (reference sequence). V lost 6 bases and J lost 4, with 16 bases in between. This CDR3 reads CSATKAGVGNTIYF. The CDR3 coding sequence is TGCAGTGCAACGAAGGCGGGGGTCGGAAACACCATATATTTT.

This clone has only a few counts. The missing conserved phenylalanine or tryptophan at the end of this CDR3 makes a read error likely. The DNA is left out, because the CDR3 cannot be placed on it with certainty; the CDR3 is given as TCRdb lists it. The chain joins TRBV7-3 to TRBJ1-2. CDR1 and CDR2 from the germline V gene are SGHTA and FQGTGA. Including both end residues, the CDR3 is 8 amino acids long. CDR3 sequence: CASSSSPS.